Presented here are 24 T cell receptor beta chains from one specimen sequenced in a study of naive and memory T cell subsets. The beta constant-region primer was an equimolar mix of two oligonucleotides covering TRBC1 and TRBC2. Ligated cDNA was amplified by four rounds of PCR with nested alpha and beta constant-region primers and SP2. TCRdb re-called the UMI-ligation and nested PCR reads with MiXCR, one entry per CDR3 protein. There are tens of thousands of distinct CDR3 sequences in the sample; under 20% occur only once, and approximately 3.6% lies in the top ten. The sequenced material came from effector memory CD4+ T cells from blood. Subset meaning: effector memory, CD45RA- CD27-. The origin of the receptors is a human donor in good health.

V usage is TRBV6-5 and J usage is TRBJ1-5; D is ambiguous. Trimming pared 6 bases from V and 2 bases from J, leaving 11 bases between. CDR3 length equals 14 residues. Looked up from germline, CDR1 is MNHEY and CDR2 is SVGAGI. Here the CDR3 reads CASRGRWGNQPQHF. CDR3 bases: TGTGCCAGCAGAGGACGGTGGGGCAATCAGCCCCAGCATTTT.

The chain employs TRBV11-2 and TRBJ2-5; D not certain. The CDR3 loop spans 12 amino acids. Germline-derived CDR1 and CDR2 are SGHAT and FQNNGV. V lost 5 bases and J 5 bases, leaving 9 bases between the germline ends. DNA of the CDR3: TGTGCCAGCAGCCTACAGAGGGAGACCCAGTACTTC. This translates into CASSLQRETQYF.

This chain joins TRBV29-1 and TRBJ2-3; a weak D match, TRBD2 (5 bases). V shed 3 bases and J shed 0 bases, with 13 bases lying between them. The germline V gene encodes CDR1 SQVTM and CDR2 ANQGSEA. This CDR3 is 15 amino acids long. The CDR3 loop is CSVEWLAASTDTQYF. CDR3 in DNA: TGCAGCGTTGAGTGGCTAGCAGCTAGCACAGATACGCAGTATTTT.

The CDR3 is CASSQDTVRVYEQYF. Here the CDR3 DNA reads TGTGCCAGCAGCCAAGATACGGTCAGGGTCTACGAGCAGTACTTC. V gene TRBV3-1 combines with J gene TRBJ2-7, with D possibly being TRBD1 (5 bases). The CDR3 runs to 15 residues. Trimming took off 0 bases at V and 3 bases at J, with 12 bases between the two ends. Germline-derived CDR1 and CDR2 are LGHDT and YNNKEL (reference sequence).

DNA of the CDR3: TGTGCCAGCACTAACGATTTCGGTGAAGCTTTCTTT. Translated, it gives CASTNDFGEAFF. The chain has TRBV2 and TRBJ1-1; D uncertain. Germline CDR1 is SNHLY and CDR2 is FYNNEI. Trimming took 7 bases from V and 7 from J, leaving 13 bases between them. There are 12 residues in the CDR3.

This clonotype was seen once. The V and J genes are TRBV6-5 and TRBJ2-7; D possibly corresponds to TRBD2 (5 bases). This CDR3 region has 14 residues. Per the germline V gene, CDR1 is MNHEY and CDR2 is SVGAGI. Trimming stripped 5 bases from V and 7 bases from J, with 18 bases between. The CDR3 protein is CASSTRPGWREQYF. In nucleotides, the CDR3 is TGTGCCAGCAGTACCCGACCGGGATGGAGGGAGCAGTACTTC.

This clonotype was seen at least ten times. The rearrangement links TRBV6-2 or TRBV6-3 to TRBJ2-7; tentatively, D is TRBD2 (6 bases). Per the germline V gene, CDR1 is MNHEY and CDR2 is SVGEGT. This CDR3 has 13 amino acids. V lost 7 bases, J lost 7 bases, and 17 bases lay in between. The CDR3 protein is CASTLAGWAEQYF. In DNA form, the CDR3 reads TGTGCCAGCACCCTCGCGGGATGGGCGGAGCAGTACTTC.

J is TRBJ1-2 and V is TRBV13, with 7 positions matching TRBD1. V was clipped by 6 bases and J by 0 bases; unmatched bases: 7. CDR3 length: 15 amino acids. Germline CDR1 PRHDT, CDR2 FYEKMQ (reference sequence). The CDR3 bases are TGTGCCAGCAGGCTAAGAGGGACAGCTAACTATGGCTACACCTTC. Residues: CASRLRGTANYGYTF.

The DNA for the CDR3 is TGCAGTGCTAGAGATCTTAGGGTGGGCAACGAGCAGTACTTC. Residues: CSARDLRVGNEQYF. The chain employs TRBV20-1 and TRBJ2-7; D not resolved. Germline values: CDR1 DFQATT, CDR2 SNEGSKA (reference sequence). Trimming left V 0 bases short and J 5 bases short, with 14 bases between. The CDR3 length is 14 residues.

This clonotype was picked up one time. This sequence joins TRBV27 and TRBJ1-6; no clear D gene. Deletions cut 6 bases from V and 3 bases from J, with 12 bases between. CDR1 and CDR2 (germline): MNHEY, SMNVEV (reference sequence). CDR3 length equals 15 residues. CDR3 DNA sequence: TGTGCCAGCAGGCCCTTCGCGAACTATAATTCACCCCTCCACTTT. This encodes CASRPFANYNSPLHF.

This clonotype has more than one count but fewer than ten. V gene TRBV19 combines with J gene TRBJ1-4, with D maybe TRBD1 (6 bases). CDR1 is LNHDA and CDR2 is SQIVND in the germline V gene (reference sequence). Trimming left V 7 bases short and J 7 bases short, with 19 bases between. The CDR3 extends over 15 amino acids. The CDR3 nucleotides read TGTGCCAGTATGGAGCTCGGGGGCTTGGGTGAAAAACTGTTTTTT. The encoded protein is CASMELGGLGEKLFF.

This sequence joins TRBV30 and TRBJ2-3, with D unresolved. The V end was cut by 0 bases, the J end by 3 bases, with 13 bases between. The CDR3 totals 15 residues. CDR1 is GTSNPN and CDR2 is SVGIG in the germline V gene (reference sequence). CDR3 amino acids: CAWSVGRWETDTQYF. The CDR3 nucleotides are TGTGCCTGGAGTGTCGGAAGGTGGGAAACAGATACGCAGTATTTT.

Worth noting for this clonotype: Mismatch with germline at one junction end may stem from a read error. V usage is TRBV29-1 and J usage is TRBJ2-2; 8 nucleotides align to TRBD1. Looked up from germline, CDR1 is SQVTM and CDR2 is ANQGSEA. The CDR3 has 13 amino acids. For the CDR3, the DNA is TGCAGCGGATCAACAGGGGGTACCGGGAAGCTGTTTTTT. Protein sequence: CSGSTGGTGKLFF.

The chain links TRBV20-1 to TRBJ1-3; 8 bases line up with TRBD1. The ends lost 6 bases at V and 4 bases at J; junction bases unmatched: 5. CDR1 and CDR2 from the germline V gene are DFQATT and SNEGSKA (reference sequence). This CDR3 has 13 amino acids. CDR3 sequence reads: CSALGQAGNTIYF. CDR3 nucleotide sequence: TGCAGTGCCCTGGGACAGGCCGGAAACACCATATATTTT.

This clonotype is judged medium-sized. The chain has TRBV6-6 and TRBJ2-2; TRBD1 aligns across 10 bases. The germline V gene has CDR1 MNHNY and CDR2 SVGAGI (reference sequence). The CDR3 is 16 residues long. Trimming cost V 6 bases and J 7 bases; bases outside gene matches: 11. The CDR3 reads CASRRPGTGEDGELFF. CDR3 in DNA: TGTGCCAGCAGACGCCCCGGGACAGGGGAAGACGGGGAGCTGTTTTTT.

J is TRBJ2-7 and V is TRBV29-1; 7 nucleotides align to TRBD1. Trimming removed 6 bases from V and 2 bases from J; junction bases left unmatched: 10. Germline V CDR1 and CDR2: SQVTM, ANQGSEA. There are 14 residues in the CDR3. The CDR3 protein is CSVRGQESAYEQYF. The CDR3 nucleotides read TGCAGCGTCCGAGGACAGGAAAGTGCCTACGAGCAGTACTTC.

The chain has TRBV20-1 and TRBJ2-7; 9 bases map to TRBD1. Germline CDR1 and CDR2: DFQATT and SNEGSKA (reference sequence). J gave up 7 bases and V 6 bases, and 7 bases lay outside the gene matches. There are 12 residues in the CDR3. CDR3 sequence (DNA): TGCAGTGCCATGGACAGGGGACAAGAGCAGTACTTC. Its protein is CSAMDRGQEQYF.

There are many counts of this clonotype. In DNA form, the CDR3 reads TGCGCCAGCAGCTTGAGGGGGACTAGCGGGGATACGCAGTATTTT. Its translation: CASSLRGTSGDTQYF. This chain connects TRBV5-1 to TRBJ2-3, with 12 bases matching TRBD2. In germline, CDR1 is SGHRS, CDR2 YFSETQ. Trimming took 1 base from V and 6 from J; bases not matched to a gene: 3. This CDR3 contains 15 residues.

The chain joins TRBV3-1 to TRBJ1-1; unclear D gene. Per germline, CDR1 LGHDT and CDR2 YNNKEL (reference sequence). The CDR3 extends over 14 amino acids. Trimming cost V 1 base and J 1 base, with 7 bases left between them. CDR3 nucleotides: TGTGCCAGCAGCCAAGCTCCAAAGAACACTGAAGCTTTCTTT. Protein sequence: CASSQAPKNTEAFF.

This clonotype is termed medium-sized. V and J are TRBV30 and TRBJ2-5, with TRBD1 matching 8 bases. V gave up 4 bases and J gave up 3 bases; unmatched junction bases: 4. This CDR3 has 13 residues. CDR1 and CDR2 (germline): GTSNPN, SVGIG (reference sequence). This chain's CDR3 is CAWTQQGEETQYF. CDR3 DNA: TGTGCCTGGACTCAACAGGGGGAAGAGACCCAGTACTTC.

This clonotype was counted only a few times. V usage is TRBV7-3 and J usage is TRBJ1-2, with a tentative D call TRBD1 (6 bases). The V end lost 8 bases, the J end lost 8 bases, and 18 bases lay between the germline ends. Germline assignment: CDR1 SGHTA and CDR2 FQGTGA. There are 13 residues in the CDR3. This CDR3 reads CASGGGWGRGYTF. The CDR3 bases are TGTGCCAGCGGCGGAGGGTGGGGGCGCGGCTACACCTTC. The variable domain in full, completed from reference TRBV7-3 and TRBJ1-2, reads GAGVSQTPSNKVTEKGKYVELRCDPISGHTALYWYRQSLGQGPEFLIYFQGTGAADDSGLPNDRFFAVRPEGSVSTLKIQRTERGDSAVYLCASGGGWGRGYTFGSGTRLTVV.

This chain connects TRBV6-1 to TRBJ2-7; TRBD2 aligns across 10 bases. The V gene end was trimmed by 6 bases and the J gene end by 3 bases; junction bases not matched to a gene: 5. Germline-derived CDR1 and CDR2 are MNHNS and SASEGT. The CDR3 sequence is 14 residues long. The CDR3 sequence is CASSESGRDYEQYF. The CDR3, as DNA: TGTGCCAGCAGCGAGAGCGGGAGGGACTACGAGCAGTACTTC.

The sample holds many counts of this clonotype. V is TRBV27 and J is TRBJ2-7; 9 nucleotides match TRBD1. The CDR3 is made up of 15 amino acids. Trimming cost V 6 bases and J 3 bases; bases outside gene matches: 9. CDR1 is MNHEY and CDR2 is SMNVEV in the germline V gene (reference sequence). In DNA, the CDR3 is TGTGCCAGCAGCCCCGGGGACAGGGTAAGCTACGAGCAGTACTTC. Its protein is CASSPGDRVSYEQYF.

The chain joins TRBV2 to TRBJ2-5, with D unresolved. CDR3 length: 11 amino acids. CDR1 is SNHLY and CDR2 is FYNNEI in the germline V gene. V lost 6 bases, J lost 5 bases, and 7 bases lay in between. The CDR3 sequence: CASSPRETQYF. The CDR3 nucleotides are TGTGCCAGCAGCCCTCGGGAGACCCAGTACTTC.